The 7 T cell receptor beta chains below were found in one sample sequenced in a study of CXCR3-negative and CXCR3-positive naive CD8 T cells. The authors made the TRB cDNA libraries by 5' RACE using UMI labels. Following a re-call of the 5' RACE reads, TCRdb has one entry per CDR3 protein and lacks DNA. This sample contains approximately 6,700 distinct CDR3 sequences. The sample was naive CXCR3- CD8+ T cells from blood. The subset denotes: CD45RO-CCR7+CD27+CD95- naive CD8+ T cells lacking CXCR3 (TNR3-). Receptors originate from a human donor in good health. Some clones in this sample may be carry-over from other donors' samples.

This clonotype is medium-sized by frequency. This sequence joins TRBV18 and TRBJ2-1. Germline V gives CDR1 KGHSH, CDR2 LQKENI. CDR3 length: 12 residues. CDR3 amino acids: CASFDGYNEQFF.

This clonotype is classed as medium-sized by frequency. The rearrangement links TRBV4-1 to TRBJ2-3. The CDR3 runs to 17 residues. CDR1 is MGHRA, CDR2 YSYEKL, per germline. The CDR3 protein is CASSQGIDTLETDTQYF.

This clonotype is deemed medium-sized (0.01 to 0.1%) by its frequency. The rearrangement links TRBV7-2 to TRBJ2-5; the TCRdb D gene call, TRBD1, has no DNA to confirm it. The germline gives CDR1 SGHTA, CDR2 FQGNSA. The length of the CDR3 is 13 residues. The CDR3 protein is CASSVGTQETQYF.

Its frequency marks this clonotype as medium-sized. The V gene is TRBV6-5, the J gene TRBJ2-1; TCRdb's D call of TRBD1 is untestable without DNA. This CDR3 is built from 16 residues. Germline assignment: CDR1 MNHEY and CDR2 SVGAGI. Here the CDR3 reads CASSRDLGVSYNEQFF.

The gene calls are TRBV12-3 or TRBV12-4 and TRBJ2-2; TCRdb's D call of TRBD2 is untestable without DNA. The CDR3 runs to 15 residues. This CDR3 reads CASRPGALYTGELFF.

This chain links TRBV7-3 with TRBJ2-1. CDR1 and CDR2 (germline): SGHTA, FQGTGA. The CDR3 sequence is 17 residues long. CDR3 sequence reads: CASSSISTGSSYNEQFF. The variable domain in full, completed from reference TRBV7-3 and TRBJ2-1, reads GAGVSQTPSNKVTEKGKYVELRCDPISGHTALYWYRQSLGQGPEFLIYFQGTGAADDSGLPNDRFFAVRPEGSVSTLKIQRTERGDSAVYLCASSSISTGSSYNEQFFGPGTRLTVL.

V is TRBV2 and J is TRBJ2-3; TCRdb's assignment of TRBD2 cannot be checked, as there is no DNA. The CDR3 is made up of 18 amino acids. Germline loops: CDR1 SNHLY, CDR2 FYNNEI. CDR3 protein: CASSEAFGTSGVGDTQYF.